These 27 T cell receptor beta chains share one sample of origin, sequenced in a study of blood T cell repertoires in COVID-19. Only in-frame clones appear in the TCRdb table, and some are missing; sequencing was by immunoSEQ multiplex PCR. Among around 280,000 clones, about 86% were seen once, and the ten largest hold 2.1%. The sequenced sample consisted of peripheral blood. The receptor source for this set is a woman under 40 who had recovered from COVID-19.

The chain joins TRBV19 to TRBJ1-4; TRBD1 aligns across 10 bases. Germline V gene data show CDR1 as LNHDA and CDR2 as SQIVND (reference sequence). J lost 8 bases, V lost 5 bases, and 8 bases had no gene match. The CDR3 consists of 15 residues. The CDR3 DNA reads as TGTGCCAGTAGTTCTTGGACAGGGGGAGACGAAAAACTGTTTTTT. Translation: CASSSWTGGDEKLFF.

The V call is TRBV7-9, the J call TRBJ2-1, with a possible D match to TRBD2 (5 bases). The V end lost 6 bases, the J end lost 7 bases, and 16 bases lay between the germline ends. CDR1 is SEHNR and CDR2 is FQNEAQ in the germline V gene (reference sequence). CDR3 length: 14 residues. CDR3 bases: TGTGCCAGCAGTCAGGACGGGGAAGTGAATGAGCAGTTCTTC. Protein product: CASSQDGEVNEQFF. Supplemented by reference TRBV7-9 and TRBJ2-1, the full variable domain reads DTGVSQNPRHKITKRGQNVTFRCDPISEHNRLYWYRQTLGQGPEFLTYFQNEAQLEKSRLLSDRFSAERPKGSFSTLEIQRTEQGDSAMYLCASSQDGEVNEQFFGPGTRLTVL.

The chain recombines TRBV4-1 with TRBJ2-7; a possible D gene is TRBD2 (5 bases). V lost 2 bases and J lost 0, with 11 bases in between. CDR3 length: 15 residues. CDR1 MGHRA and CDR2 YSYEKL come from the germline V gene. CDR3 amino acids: CASSQFLGSSYEQYF. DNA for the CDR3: TGCGCCAGCAGCCAATTTTTGGGGAGCTCCTACGAGCAGTACTTC.

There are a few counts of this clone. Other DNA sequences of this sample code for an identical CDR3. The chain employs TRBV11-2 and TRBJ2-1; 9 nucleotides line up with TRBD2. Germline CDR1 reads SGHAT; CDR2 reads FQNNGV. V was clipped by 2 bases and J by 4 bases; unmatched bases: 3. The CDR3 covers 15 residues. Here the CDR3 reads CASSLLAGGYNEQFF. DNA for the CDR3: TGTGCCAGCAGCTTACTGGCGGGAGGGTACAATGAGCAGTTCTTC. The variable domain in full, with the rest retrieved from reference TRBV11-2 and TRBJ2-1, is EAGVAQSPRYKIIEKRQSVAFWCNPISGHATLYWYQQILGQGPKLLIQFQNNGVVDDSQLPKDRFSAERLKGVDSTLKIQPAKLEDSAVYLCASSLLAGGYNEQFFGPGTRLTVL.

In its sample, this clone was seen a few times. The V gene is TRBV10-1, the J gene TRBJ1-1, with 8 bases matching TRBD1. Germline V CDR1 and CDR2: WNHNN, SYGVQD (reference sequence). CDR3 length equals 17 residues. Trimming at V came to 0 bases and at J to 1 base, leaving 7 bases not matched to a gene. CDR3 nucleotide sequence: TGCGCCAGCAGTGAGTCCGTCTATGACAGGGGGAACACTGAAGCTTTCTTT. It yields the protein CASSESVYDRGNTEAFF.

CDR3 residues: CASSDTSGWGREQFF. DNA of the CDR3: TGTGCCAGCAGCGATACTAGCGGGTGGGGCCGGGAGCAGTTCTTC. The rearrangement uses TRBV7-3 and TRBJ2-1, with TRBD2 identical over 9 bases. Germline assignment: CDR1 SGHTA and CDR2 FQGTGA. V was clipped by 5 bases and J by 10 bases; unmatched bases: 12. The CDR3 is made up of 15 amino acids.

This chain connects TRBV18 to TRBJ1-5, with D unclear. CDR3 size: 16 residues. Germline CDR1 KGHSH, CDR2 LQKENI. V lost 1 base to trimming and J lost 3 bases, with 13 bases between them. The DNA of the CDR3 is TGTGCCAGCTCACCACAGAGCGGGCCCTTCAATCAGCCCCAGCATTTT. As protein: CASSPQSGPFNQPQHF.

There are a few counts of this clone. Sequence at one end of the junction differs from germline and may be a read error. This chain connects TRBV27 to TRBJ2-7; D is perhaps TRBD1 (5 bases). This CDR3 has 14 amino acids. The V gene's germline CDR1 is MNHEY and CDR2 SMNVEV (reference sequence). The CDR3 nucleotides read TGTGCCAGCAGTTTATATCAGGGCTCCAACGAGCAGTACTTC. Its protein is CASSLYQGSNEQYF.

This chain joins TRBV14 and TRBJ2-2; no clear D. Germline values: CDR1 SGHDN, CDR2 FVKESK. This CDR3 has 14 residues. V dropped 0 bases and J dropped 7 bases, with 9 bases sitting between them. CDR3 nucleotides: TGTGCCAGCAGCCAAGATTTACTGATCGGGGAGCTGTTTTTT. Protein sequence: CASSQDLLIGELFF.

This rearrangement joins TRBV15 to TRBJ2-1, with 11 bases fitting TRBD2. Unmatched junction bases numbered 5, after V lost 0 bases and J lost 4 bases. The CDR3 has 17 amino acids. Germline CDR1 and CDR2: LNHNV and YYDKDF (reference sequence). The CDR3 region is CATSRDLLAGVYNEQFF. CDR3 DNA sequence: TGTGCCACCAGCAGAGACCTACTAGCGGGAGTGTACAATGAGCAGTTCTTC.

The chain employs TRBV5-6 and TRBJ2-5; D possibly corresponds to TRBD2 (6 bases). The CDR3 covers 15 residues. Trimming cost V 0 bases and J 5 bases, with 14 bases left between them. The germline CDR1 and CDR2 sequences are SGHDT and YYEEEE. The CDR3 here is CASSLAVWGRETQYF. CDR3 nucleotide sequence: TGTGCCAGCAGCTTGGCCGTATGGGGGAGGGAGACCCAGTACTTC.

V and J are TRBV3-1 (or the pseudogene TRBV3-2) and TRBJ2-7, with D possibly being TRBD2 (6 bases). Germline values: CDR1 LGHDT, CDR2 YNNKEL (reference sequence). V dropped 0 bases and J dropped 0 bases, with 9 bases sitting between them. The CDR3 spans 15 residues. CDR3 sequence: CASSQDYGSSYEQYF. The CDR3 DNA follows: TGTGCCAGCAGCCAAGATTACGGGAGCTCCTACGAGCAGTACTTC.

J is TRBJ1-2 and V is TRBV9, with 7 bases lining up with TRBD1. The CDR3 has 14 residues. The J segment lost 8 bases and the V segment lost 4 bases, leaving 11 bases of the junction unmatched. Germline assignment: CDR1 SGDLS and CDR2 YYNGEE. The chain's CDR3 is CASSLGTVSGGYTF. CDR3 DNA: TGTGCCAGCAGCCTAGGGACAGTCTCGGGCGGCTACACCTTC. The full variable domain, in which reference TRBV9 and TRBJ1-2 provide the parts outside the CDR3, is DSGVTQTPKHLITATGQRVTLRCSPRSGDLSVYWYQQSLDQGLQFLIQYYNGEERAKGNILERFSAQQFPDLHSELNLSSLELGDSALYFCASSLGTVSGGYTFGSGTRLTVV.

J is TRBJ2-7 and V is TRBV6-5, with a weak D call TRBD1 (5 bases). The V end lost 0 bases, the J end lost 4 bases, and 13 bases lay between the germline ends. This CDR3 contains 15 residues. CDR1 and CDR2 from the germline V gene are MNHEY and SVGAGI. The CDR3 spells CASSYSRGPQYEQYF. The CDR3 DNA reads TGTGCCAGCAGTTACTCTAGGGGTCCCCAATACGAGCAGTACTTC.

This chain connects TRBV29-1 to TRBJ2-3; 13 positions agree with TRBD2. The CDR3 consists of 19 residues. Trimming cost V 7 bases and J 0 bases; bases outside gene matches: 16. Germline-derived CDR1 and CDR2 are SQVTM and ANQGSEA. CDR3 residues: CSADGLGLAGVTSTDTQYF. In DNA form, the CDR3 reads TGCAGCGCCGATGGCTTAGGACTAGCGGGAGTAACTAGCACAGATACGCAGTATTTT.

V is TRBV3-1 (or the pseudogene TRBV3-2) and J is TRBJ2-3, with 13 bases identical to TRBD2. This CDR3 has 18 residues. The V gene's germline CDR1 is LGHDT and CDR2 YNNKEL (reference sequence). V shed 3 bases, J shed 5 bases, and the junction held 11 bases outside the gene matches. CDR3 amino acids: CASSHGGLAGPFKDTQYF. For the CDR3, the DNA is TGTGCCAGCAGCCACGGGGGACTAGCGGGGCCGTTTAAAGATACGCAGTATTTT.

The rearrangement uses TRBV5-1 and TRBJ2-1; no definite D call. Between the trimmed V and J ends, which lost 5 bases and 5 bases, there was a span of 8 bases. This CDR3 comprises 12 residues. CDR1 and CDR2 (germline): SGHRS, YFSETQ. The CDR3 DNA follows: TGCGCCAGCAGGAGGCCAGACAATGAGCAGTTCTTC. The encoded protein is CASRRPDNEQFF.

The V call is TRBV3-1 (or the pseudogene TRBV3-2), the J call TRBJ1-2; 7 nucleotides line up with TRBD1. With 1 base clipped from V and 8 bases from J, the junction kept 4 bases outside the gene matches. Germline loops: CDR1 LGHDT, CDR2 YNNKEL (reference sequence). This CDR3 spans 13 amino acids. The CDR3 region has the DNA TGTGCCAGCAGCCAAGCCGGGACAGACGGCTACACCTTC. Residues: CASSQAGTDGYTF.

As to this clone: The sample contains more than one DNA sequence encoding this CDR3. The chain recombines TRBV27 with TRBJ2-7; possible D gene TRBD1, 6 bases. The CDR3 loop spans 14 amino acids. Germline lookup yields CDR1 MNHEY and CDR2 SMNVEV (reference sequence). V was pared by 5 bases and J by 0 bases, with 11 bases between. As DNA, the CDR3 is TGTGCCAGCAGTCCCCTGGACAGCTCCTACGAGCAGTACTTC. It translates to CASSPLDSSYEQYF.

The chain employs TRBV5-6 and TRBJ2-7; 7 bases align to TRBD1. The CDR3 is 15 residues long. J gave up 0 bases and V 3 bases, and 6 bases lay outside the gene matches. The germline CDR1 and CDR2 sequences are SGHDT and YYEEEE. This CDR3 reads CASSSRQGISYEQYF. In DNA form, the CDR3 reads TGTGCCAGCAGCTCCAGACAGGGAATCTCCTACGAGCAGTACTTC.

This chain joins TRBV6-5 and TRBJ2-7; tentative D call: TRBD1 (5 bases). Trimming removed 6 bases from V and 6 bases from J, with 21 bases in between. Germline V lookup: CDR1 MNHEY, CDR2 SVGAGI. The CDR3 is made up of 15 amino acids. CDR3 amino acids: CASSRPTVGSLEQYF. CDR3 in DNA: TGTGCCAGCAGCCGACCGACAGTAGGTTCCCTCGAGCAGTACTTC.

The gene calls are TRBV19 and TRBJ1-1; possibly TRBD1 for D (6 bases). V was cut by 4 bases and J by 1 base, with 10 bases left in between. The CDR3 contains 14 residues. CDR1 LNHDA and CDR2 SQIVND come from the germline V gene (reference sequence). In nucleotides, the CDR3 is TGTGCCAGTAGTAGTAAACAGGGGAACACTGAAGCTTTCTTT. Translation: CASSSKQGNTEAFF.

This CDR3 is CASSGDRALRTGELFF. The CDR3 region has the DNA TGTGCCAGCAGCGGTGACAGGGCCCTTCGGACCGGGGAGCTGTTTTTT. This chain links TRBV9 with TRBJ2-2; 7 bases are shared with TRBD1. The germline V gene encodes CDR1 SGDLS and CDR2 YYNGEE. The CDR3 contains 16 residues. V lost 3 bases, J lost 5 bases, and 10 bases stayed unmatched.

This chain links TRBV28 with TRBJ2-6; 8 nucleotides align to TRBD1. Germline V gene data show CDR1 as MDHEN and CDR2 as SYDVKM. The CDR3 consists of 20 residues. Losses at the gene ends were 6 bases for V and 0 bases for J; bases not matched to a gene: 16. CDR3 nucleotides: TGTGCCAGCAGCTCCGCCCGCCGGGACAGGAGTCTCTCTGGGGCCAACGTCCTGACTTTC. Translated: CASSSARRDRSLSGANVLTF.

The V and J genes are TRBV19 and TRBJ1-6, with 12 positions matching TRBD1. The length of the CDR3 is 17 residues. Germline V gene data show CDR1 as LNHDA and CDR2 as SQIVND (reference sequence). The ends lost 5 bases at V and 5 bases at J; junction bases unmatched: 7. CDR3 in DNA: TGTGCCAGTAGTCTAGGGACAGGGGGCGCCAATAATTCACCCCTCCACTTT. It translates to CASSLGTGGANNSPLHF.

Here the CDR3 reads CASSRVGQDFYGYTF. The CDR3 nucleotides are TGTGCCAGCAGTCGAGTGGGACAGGACTTCTATGGCTACACCTTC. The V call is TRBV27, the J call TRBJ1-2; 8 nucleotides align to TRBD1. Per germline, CDR1 MNHEY and CDR2 SMNVEV (reference sequence). The trim removed 5 bases at V and 4 bases at J, leaving 9 bases unmatched. The CDR3 has 15 residues.

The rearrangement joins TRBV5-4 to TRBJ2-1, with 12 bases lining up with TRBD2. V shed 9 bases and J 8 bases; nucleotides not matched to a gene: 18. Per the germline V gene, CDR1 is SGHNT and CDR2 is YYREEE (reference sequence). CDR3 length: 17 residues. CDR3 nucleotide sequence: TGTGCCATCGGGCTAGCGGGGGGGCTTCTTCGATTCGATGAGCAGTTCTTC. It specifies CAIGLAGGLLRFDEQFF. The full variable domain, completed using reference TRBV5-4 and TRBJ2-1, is ETGVTQSPTHLIKTRGQQVTLRCSSQSGHNTVSWYQQALGQGPQFIFQYYREEENGRGNFPPRFSGLQFPNYSSELNVNALELDDSALYLCAIGLAGGLLRFDEQFFGPGTRLTVL.